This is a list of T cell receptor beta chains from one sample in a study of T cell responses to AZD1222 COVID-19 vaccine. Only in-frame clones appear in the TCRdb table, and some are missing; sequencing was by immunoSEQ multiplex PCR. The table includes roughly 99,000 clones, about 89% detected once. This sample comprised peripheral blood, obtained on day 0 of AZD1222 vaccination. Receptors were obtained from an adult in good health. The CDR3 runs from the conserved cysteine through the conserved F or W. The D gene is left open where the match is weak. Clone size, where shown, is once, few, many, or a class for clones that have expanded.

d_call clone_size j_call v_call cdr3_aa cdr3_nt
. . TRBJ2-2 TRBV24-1 CAVGPGAGLTGELFF TGTGCCGTCGGCCCCGGGGCGGGACTCACCGGGGAGCTGTTTTTT
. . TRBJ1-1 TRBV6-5 CASSPSATVNTEAFF TGTGCCAGCAGCCCCTCTGCGACAGTGAACACTGAAGCTTTCTTT
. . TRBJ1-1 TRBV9 CASSGDGHTEAFF TGTGCCAGCAGCGGAGACGGTCACACTGAAGCTTTCTTT
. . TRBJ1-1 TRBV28 CASSRSSGGNTEAFF TGTGCCAGCAGCCGTTCATCGGGGGGAAACACTGAAGCTTTCTTT
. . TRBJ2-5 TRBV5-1 CASSSQGGQETQYF TGCGCCAGCAGCTCCCAAGGGGGGCAAGAGACCCAGTACTTC
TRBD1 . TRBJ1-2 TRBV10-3 CAISYRDREDGYTF TGTGCCATCAGTTACCGGGACAGGGAGGATGGCTACACCTTC
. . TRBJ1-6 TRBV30 CACKGTSSYNSPLHF TGTGCCTGCAAGGGGACGAGCTCCTATAATTCACCCCTCCACTTT
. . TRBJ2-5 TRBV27 CASSLDYETQYF TGTGCCAGCAGTTTAGACTATGAGACCCAGTACTTC
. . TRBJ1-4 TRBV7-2 CASSTRVEEKLFF TGTGCCAGCAGCACCCGAGTAGAGGAAAAACTGTTTTTT
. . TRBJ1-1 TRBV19 CASSATGRGNTEAFF TGTGCCAGTAGTGCTACAGGGCGGGGGAACACTGAAGCTTTCTTT
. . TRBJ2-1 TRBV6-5 CASRRTGANEQFF TGTGCCAGCAGACGGACGGGGGCCAATGAGCAGTTCTTC
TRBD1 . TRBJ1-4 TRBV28 CASGQGDEKLFF TGTGCATCGGGACAGGGGGATGAAAAACTGTTTTTT
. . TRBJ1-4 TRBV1 CTSSQGWGGKLFF TGCACCAGCAGCCAAGGATGGGGGGGAAAACTGTTTTTT
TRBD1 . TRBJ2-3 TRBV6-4 CASSDSWTGSTDTQYF TGTGCCAGCAGTGACTCTTGGACAGGGAGCACAGATACGCAGTATTTT
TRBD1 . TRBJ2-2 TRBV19 CASSILQGDTGELFF TGTGCCAGTAGTATTTTACAGGGGGACACCGGGGAGCTGTTTTTT
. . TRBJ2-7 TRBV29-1 CSVRGGADSYEQYF TGCAGCGTCCGTGGGGGGGCGGACTCCTACGAGCAGTACTTC
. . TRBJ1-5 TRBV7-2 CASSHDGQSNQPQHF TGTGCCAGCAGCCACGACGGCCAGAGCAATCAGCCCCAGCATTTT
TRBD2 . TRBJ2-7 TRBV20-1 CSASTSGRGYEQYF TGCAGTGCTAGTACTAGCGGGAGAGGATACGAGCAGTACTTC
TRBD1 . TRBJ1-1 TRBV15 CATSRDTGDPKTFF TGTGCCACCAGCAGAGATACAGGGGACCCAAAGACTTTCTTT
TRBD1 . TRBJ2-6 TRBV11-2 CASSPGQGPSGANVLTF TGTGCCAGCAGCCCGGGACAGGGCCCTTCTGGGGCCAACGTCCTGACTTTC
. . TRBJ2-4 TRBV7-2 CASSPQTGTTNIQYF TGTGCCAGCAGCCCCCAGACCGGGACAACAAACATTCAGTACTTC
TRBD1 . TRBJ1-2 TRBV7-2 CASSSGQGDYGYTF TGTGCCAGCAGCTCGGGACAGGGAGACTATGGCTACACCTTC
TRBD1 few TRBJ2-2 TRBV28 CASSSRTGGTGELFF TGTGCCAGCAGCTCCCGGACAGGGGGGACCGGGGAGCTGTTTTTT
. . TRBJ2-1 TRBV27 CASGAPPGASSYNEQFF TGTGCCAGCGGCGCCCCCCCAGGGGCCAGCTCCTACAATGAGCAGTTCTTC
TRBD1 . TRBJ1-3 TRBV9 CASSPRTGGGNTIYF TGTGCCAGCAGCCCTCGGACAGGGGGCGGAAACACCATATATTTT
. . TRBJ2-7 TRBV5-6 CASSLEYRAYEQYF TGTGCCAGCAGCTTAGAGTACCGAGCCTACGAGCAGTACTTC
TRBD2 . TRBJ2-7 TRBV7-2 CASSLWGGEQYF TGTGCCAGCAGCCTCTGGGGAGGGGAGCAGTACTTC
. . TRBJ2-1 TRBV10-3 CAISGQLASSNEQFF TGTGCCATCAGTGGACAGCTAGCATCGTCCAATGAGCAGTTCTTC
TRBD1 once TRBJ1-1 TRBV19 CASSIRYLLGQENTEAFF TGTGCCAGTAGTATAAGATATCTACTGGGACAGGAAAACACTGAAGCTTTCTTT
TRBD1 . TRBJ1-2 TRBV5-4 CASSLGQGRDGYTF TGTGCCAGCAGCCTGGGACAGGGTAGGGATGGCTACACCTTC
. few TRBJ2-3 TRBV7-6 CASSLVGVHTDTQYF TGTGCCAGCAGCTTAGTGGGAGTACACACAGATACGCAGTATTTT
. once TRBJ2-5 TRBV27 CASKEGGVVWSTQYF TGTGCCAGCAAAGAAGGAGGGGTCGTGTGGTCGACCCAGTACTTC
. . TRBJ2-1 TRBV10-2 CASWVAGSSYNEQFF TGCGCCAGCTGGGTTGCAGGGAGCTCCTACAATGAGCAGTTCTTC
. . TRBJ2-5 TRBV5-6 CASSFYGGEGTQYF TGTGCCAGCAGCTTTTACGGAGGAGAGGGGACCCAGTACTTC
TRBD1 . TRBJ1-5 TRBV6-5 CASSRAGGLQPQHF TGTGCCAGCAGTCGCGCAGGGGGCCTTCAGCCCCAGCATTTT
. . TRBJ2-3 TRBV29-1 CAVTGGPTDTQYF TGCGCAGTAACCGGAGGGCCTACAGATACGCAGTATTTT
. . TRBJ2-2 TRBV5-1 CASSLGEAGELFF TGCGCCAGCAGCTTGGGGGAGGCCGGGGAGCTGTTTTTT
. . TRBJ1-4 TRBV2 CASSDGEKLFF TGTGCCAGCAGTGATGGTGAAAAACTGTTTTTT
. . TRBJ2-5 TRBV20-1 CSARDKATQYF TGCAGTGCTAGAGATAAGGCAACCCAGTACTTC